This T cell receptor beta chain came from a study of regulatory T cells in long-lasting Graves disease. Study outcomes and limitations: With a small sample size, accuracy may have been reduced.

Building of the TCR beta libraries involved iRepertoire HTBI primers and Arm-PCR of CDR3 regions. TCRdb recomputed calls from the multiplex PCR reads with MiXCR, one row per CDR3 protein. The sample carries about 400,000 distinct CDR3 sequences, about a fifth recorded once. As for time point: persistent/refractory GD, antithyroid drugs over 5 years with positive TRAb. Making the TCR library involved RNA that had been extracted from PBMCs. This clonotype has ten or more counts. Its antigen is as yet unknown. This TCR was sampled from a female donor with Graves disease. The sequencing used peripheral blood mononuclear cells (PBMCs), collected when the disease was refractory, from a patient treated with antithyroid drugs.

CDR3 residues: CASRTPGQGARTEAFF. Written as DNA, the CDR3 is TGTGCCAGCAGGACACCGGGACAGGGGGCTCGGACTGAAGCTTTCTTT. J is TRBJ1-1 and V is TRBV28; 12 bases fit TRBD1. The V and J ends lost 6 bases and 5 bases, in that order; junction bases with no gene match: 10. This CDR3 comprises 16 residues. Germline V gene data show CDR1 as MDHEN and CDR2 as SYDVKM.